Presented here are 13 T cell receptor beta chains from one specimen sequenced in a study of T cell repertoires in cytomegalovirus infection. Antigens for these TCRs are unknown. TCRdb passed the reads through MiXCR, listing each CDR3 protein once. The sample carries about 500,000 distinct CDR3 sequences, roughly a third recorded once. The sample in question was cultured PBMCs, obtained from culture after CMV antigen stimulation. These receptors all come from a human donor in good health (CMV status not recorded). Some clones in this sample may be carry-over from other donors' samples.

This clonotype was seen only a few times. The chain employs TRBV29-1 and TRBJ2-1, with 10 bases lining up with TRBD1. There are 18 residues in the CDR3. Germline V CDR1 and CDR2: SQVTM, ANQGSEA. The V segment lost 0 bases and the J segment 2 bases; nucleotides outside the gene matches: 10. In nucleotides, the CDR3 is TGCAGCGTTGAAGATCCCGGGACAGGGGTTGGAACCTACAATGAGCAGTTCTTC. Protein product: CSVEDPGTGVGTYNEQFF.

There are many counts of this clonotype. The J gene is TRBJ2-2, the V gene TRBV7-9; 10 bases fit TRBD2. Germline loops: CDR1 SEHNR, CDR2 FQNEAQ (reference sequence). CDR3 length: 16 amino acids. The V segment lost 3 bases and the J segment 4 bases; nucleotides outside the gene matches: 5. The CDR3 loop reads CASSFRLAGPTGELFF. In DNA form, the CDR3 reads TGTGCCAGCAGCTTCAGACTAGCGGGTCCCACCGGGGAGCTGTTTTTT.

The V gene is TRBV5-5, the J gene TRBJ1-1; no firm D call. Deletions cut 0 bases from V and 5 bases from J, with 14 bases between. Germline-derived CDR1 and CDR2 are SGHKS and YYEKEE (reference sequence). There are 15 residues in the CDR3. In DNA, the CDR3 is TGTGCCAGCAGCTTGGTCGTGACGCGAGAGACTGAAGCTTTCTTT. It translates to CASSLVVTRETEAFF.

This clonotype has more than one count but fewer than ten. This rearrangement joins TRBV7-6 to TRBJ1-1; D might be TRBD1 (5 bases). Germline V gene data show CDR1 as SGHVS and CDR2 as FNYEAQ. This CDR3 is built from 17 residues. The V gene lost 2 bases and the J gene lost 1 base, with 17 bases spanning the gap. The CDR3 region is CASSLTVRDRGNTEAFF. Written as DNA, the CDR3 is TGTGCCAGCAGCTTAACCGTCAGGGATCGAGGGAACACTGAAGCTTTCTTT.

The chain couples TRBV5-8 to TRBJ2-3; 7 nucleotides agree with TRBD2. Trimming took 0 bases from V and 2 from J; bases not matched to a gene: 9. The germline gives CDR1 SGHTS, CDR2 YDEGEE. The CDR3 extends over 17 amino acids. For the CDR3, the DNA is TGTGCCAGCAGCTTGGCCCAGGCTAGCGGATACACAGATACGCAGTATTTT. It yields the protein CASSLAQASGYTDTQYF.

The chain is built from TRBV20-1 and TRBJ2-3, with 13 bases aligning to TRBD2. Germline assignment: CDR1 DFQATT and CDR2 SNEGSKA (reference sequence). With 6 bases clipped from V and 2 bases from J, the junction kept 11 bases outside the gene matches. CDR3 length: 17 residues. In DNA, the CDR3 is TGCAGTGCGGAACTAGCGGGAGGGCTCCCATACACAGATACGCAGTATTTT. Translated, it gives CSAELAGGLPYTDTQYF.

This sequence joins TRBV6-2 or TRBV6-3 and TRBJ2-7; D is possibly TRBD2 (6 bases). Trimming removed 6 bases at V and 2 bases at J, with 20 bases between. Germline CDR1 reads MNHEY; CDR2 reads SVGEGT. CDR3 length: 16 amino acids. The CDR3, as DNA: TGTGCCAGCAGACTGCAGAAAGCGGGCCGGACCTACGAGCAGTACTTC. It translates to CASRLQKAGRTYEQYF.

This clonotype showed up just a few times. The chain is built from TRBV10-3 and TRBJ2-7; tentatively, D is TRBD1 (6 bases). Germline CDR1 and CDR2: ENHRY and SYGVKD. V was cut by 7 bases and J by 5 bases, with 12 bases left in between. This CDR3 has 12 amino acids. CDR3 nucleotide sequence: TGTGCCATCAAACAGGGATCCCACGAGCAGTACTTC. Amino acid sequence: CAIKQGSHEQYF.

The genes are TRBV6-2 or TRBV6-3 and TRBJ1-2; 7 bases are a match to TRBD1. The J segment lost 7 bases and the V segment lost 2 bases, leaving 4 bases of the junction unmatched. Germline V CDR1 and CDR2: MNHEY, SVGEGT. This CDR3 is 13 amino acids long. CDR3 loop: CASSYDRAGGYTF. The CDR3 DNA reads as TGTGCCAGCAGTTACGACAGGGCCGGTGGCTACACCTTC.

This clonotype was recorded a few times. The chain joins TRBV12-3 or TRBV12-4 to TRBJ1-5, with TRBD1 matching 10 bases. V trimming: 6 bases; J trimming: 6 bases; junction bases outside the gene matches: 5. This CDR3 has 14 residues. The CDR3 loop reads CASSRTGGGQPQHF. The CDR3 bases are TGTGCCAGCAGCCGGACAGGGGGTGGTCAGCCCCAGCATTTT.

Points on this clonotype: A clone one base away is much larger, so this may be a read error. The V and J genes are TRBV7-2 and TRBJ1-2; weak D call: TRBD1 (5 bases). Germline CDR1 reads SGHTA; CDR2 reads FQGNSA. V dropped 8 bases and J dropped 4 bases, with 14 bases sitting between them. The CDR3 contains 13 residues. CDR3 nucleotide sequence: TGTGCCAGCGTCGGTCCAGGGCTCTATGGCTACACCTTC. Protein product: CASVGPGLYGYTF.

This clonotype has a handful of counts. The rearrangement links TRBV11-2 to TRBJ2-1, with 10 bases matching TRBD2. This CDR3 comprises 16 residues. V gave up 5 bases and J gave up 3 bases; unmatched junction bases: 7. From germline, CDR1 is SGHAT and CDR2 FQNNGV. CDR3 coding DNA: TGTGCCAGCAGCCCAGGACTAGCGGACATCTACAATGAGCAGTTCTTC. This encodes CASSPGLADIYNEQFF.

For this clonotype: The junction and the germline gene differ at one end; a read error may be behind it. This rearrangement joins TRBV6-2 or TRBV6-3 to TRBJ2-1, with TRBD2 identical over 16 bases. From germline, CDR1 is MNHEY and CDR2 SVGEGT. The CDR3 extends over 12 amino acids. The CDR3 nucleotides read TGTGCCAGCAGGTCGGGACTAGCGGGAGGGGTCTTC. It yields the protein CASRSGLAGGVF.